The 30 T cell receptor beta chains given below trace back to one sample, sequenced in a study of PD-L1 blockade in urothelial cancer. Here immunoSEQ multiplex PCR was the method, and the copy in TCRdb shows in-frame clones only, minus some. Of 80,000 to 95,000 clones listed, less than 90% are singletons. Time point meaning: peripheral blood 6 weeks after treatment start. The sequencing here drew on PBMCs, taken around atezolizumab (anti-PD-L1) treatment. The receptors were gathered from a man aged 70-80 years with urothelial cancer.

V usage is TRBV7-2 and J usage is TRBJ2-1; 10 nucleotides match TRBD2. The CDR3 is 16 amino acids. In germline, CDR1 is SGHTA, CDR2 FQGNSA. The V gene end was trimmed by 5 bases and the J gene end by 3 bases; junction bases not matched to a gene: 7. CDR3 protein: CASSRLTSGNYNEQFF. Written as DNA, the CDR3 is TGTGCCAGCAGCCGTCTTACTAGCGGGAACTACAATGAGCAGTTCTTC. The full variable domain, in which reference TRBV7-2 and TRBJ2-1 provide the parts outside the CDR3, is GAGVSQSPSNKVTEKGKDVELRCDPISGHTALYWYRQSLGQGLEFLIYFQGNSAPDKSGLPSDRFSAERTGGSVSTLTIQRTQQEDSAVYLCASSRLTSGNYNEQFFGPGTRLTVL.

In nucleotides, the CDR3 is TGCGCCAGCAGCCCCCCTGCGACTTCGGGGGGCTACACCTTC. Translation gives CASSPPATSGGYTF. The chain carries TRBV5-1 and TRBJ1-2; D unclear. The CDR3 contains 14 residues. Germline assignment: CDR1 SGHRS and CDR2 YFSETQ. Trimming took off 4 bases at V and 8 bases at J, with 18 bases between the two ends.

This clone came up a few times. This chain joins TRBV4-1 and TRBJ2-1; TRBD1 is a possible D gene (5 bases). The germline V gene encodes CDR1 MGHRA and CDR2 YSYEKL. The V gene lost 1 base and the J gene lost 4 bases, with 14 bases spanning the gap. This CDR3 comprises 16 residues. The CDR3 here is CASSQAARQPYNEQFF. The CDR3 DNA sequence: TGCGCCAGCAGCCAAGCGGCCCGACAGCCTTACAATGAGCAGTTCTTC.

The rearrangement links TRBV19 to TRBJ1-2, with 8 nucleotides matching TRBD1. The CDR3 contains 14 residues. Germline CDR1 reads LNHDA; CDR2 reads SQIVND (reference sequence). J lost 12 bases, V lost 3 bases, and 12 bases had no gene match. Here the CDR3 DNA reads TGTGCCAGTAGTATCGGACCGGGACAGGCAGGAGACACCTTC. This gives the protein CASSIGPGQAGDTF.

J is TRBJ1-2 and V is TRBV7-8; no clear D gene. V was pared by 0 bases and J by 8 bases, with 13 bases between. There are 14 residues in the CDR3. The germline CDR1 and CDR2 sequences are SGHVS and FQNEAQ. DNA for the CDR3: TGTGCCAGCAGCTTAGCGGGCAGCGGCTCGGGCTACACCTTC. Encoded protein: CASSLAGSGSGYTF.

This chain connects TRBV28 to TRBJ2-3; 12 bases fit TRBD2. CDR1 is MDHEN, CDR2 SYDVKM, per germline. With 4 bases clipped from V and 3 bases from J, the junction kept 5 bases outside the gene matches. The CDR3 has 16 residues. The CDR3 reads CASSSPTSGRTDTQYF. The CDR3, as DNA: TGTGCCAGCAGTTCTCCGACTAGCGGGAGAACAGATACGCAGTATTTT. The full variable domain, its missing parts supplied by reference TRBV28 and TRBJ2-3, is DVKVTQSSRYLVKRTGEKVFLECVQDMDHENMFWYRQDPGLGLRLIYFSYDVKMKEKGDIPEGYSVSREKKERFSLILESASTNQTSMYLCASSSPTSGRTDTQYFGPGTRLTVL.

The CDR3 DNA sequence: TGTGCCAGCAGCTCCGGGCTAGCGGGGACCGGGGAGCTGTTTTTT. Its protein is CASSSGLAGTGELFF. The J gene is TRBJ2-2, the V gene TRBV5-8, with 9 bases lining up with TRBD2. The trim removed 3 bases at V and 5 bases at J, leaving 5 bases unmatched. The CDR3 is 15 residues long. Germline CDR1 and CDR2: SGHTS and YDEGEE.

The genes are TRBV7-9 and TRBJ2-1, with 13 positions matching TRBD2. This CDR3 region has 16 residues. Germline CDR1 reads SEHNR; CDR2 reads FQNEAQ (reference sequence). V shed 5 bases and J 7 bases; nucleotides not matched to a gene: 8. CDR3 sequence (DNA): TGTGCCAGCAGCCCCTGGACTAGCGGGAGAGATAATGAGCAGTTCTTC. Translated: CASSPWTSGRDNEQFF.

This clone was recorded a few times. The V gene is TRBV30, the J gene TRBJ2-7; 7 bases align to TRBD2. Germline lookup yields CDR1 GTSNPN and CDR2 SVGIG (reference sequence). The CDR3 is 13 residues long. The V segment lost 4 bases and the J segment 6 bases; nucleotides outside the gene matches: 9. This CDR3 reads CAWMKIREVEQYF. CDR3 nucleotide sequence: TGTGCCTGGATGAAAATCCGGGAGGTCGAGCAGTACTTC.

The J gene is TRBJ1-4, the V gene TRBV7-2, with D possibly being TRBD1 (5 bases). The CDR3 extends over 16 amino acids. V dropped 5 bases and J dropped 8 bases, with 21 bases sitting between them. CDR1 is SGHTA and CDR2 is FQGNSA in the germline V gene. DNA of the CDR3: TGTGCCAGCAGCCCCGCCCCCGGACAAGGGAAAGAAAAACTGTTTTTT. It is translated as CASSPAPGQGKEKLFF.

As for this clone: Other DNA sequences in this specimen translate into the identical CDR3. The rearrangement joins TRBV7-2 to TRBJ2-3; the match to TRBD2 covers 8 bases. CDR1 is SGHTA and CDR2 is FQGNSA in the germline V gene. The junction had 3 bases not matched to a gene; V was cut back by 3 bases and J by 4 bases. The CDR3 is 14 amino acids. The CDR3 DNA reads TGTGCCAGCAGCTTGGCGACTAGCGCAGATACGCAGTATTTT. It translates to CASSLATSADTQYF. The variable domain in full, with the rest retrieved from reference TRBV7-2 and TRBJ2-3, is GAGVSQSPSNKVTEKGKDVELRCDPISGHTALYWYRQSLGQGLEFLIYFQGNSAPDKSGLPSDRFSAERTGGSVSTLTIQRTQQEDSAVYLCASSLATSADTQYFGPGTRLTVL.

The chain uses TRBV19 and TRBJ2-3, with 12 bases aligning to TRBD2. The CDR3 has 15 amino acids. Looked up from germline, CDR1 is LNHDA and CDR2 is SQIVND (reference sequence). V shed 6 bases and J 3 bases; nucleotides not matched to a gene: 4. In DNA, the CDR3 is TGTGCCAGTAGCCCAACTAGCGGGGGGACAGATACGCAGTATTTT. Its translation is CASSPTSGGTDTQYF.

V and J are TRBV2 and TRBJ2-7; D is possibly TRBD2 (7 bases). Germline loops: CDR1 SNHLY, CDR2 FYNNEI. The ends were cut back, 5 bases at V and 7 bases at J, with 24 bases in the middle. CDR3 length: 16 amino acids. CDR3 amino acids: CASSIRQASTGGEQYF. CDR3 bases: TGTGCCAGCAGTATCCGACAGGCCAGTACCGGGGGGGAGCAGTACTTC.

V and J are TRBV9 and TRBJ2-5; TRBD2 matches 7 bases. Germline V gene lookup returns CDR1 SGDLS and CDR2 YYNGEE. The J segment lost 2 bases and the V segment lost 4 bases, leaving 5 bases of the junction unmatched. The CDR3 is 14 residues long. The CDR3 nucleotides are TGTGCCAGCAGCAGACTAGCCCGGCAAGAGACCCAGTACTTC. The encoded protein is CASSRLARQETQYF.

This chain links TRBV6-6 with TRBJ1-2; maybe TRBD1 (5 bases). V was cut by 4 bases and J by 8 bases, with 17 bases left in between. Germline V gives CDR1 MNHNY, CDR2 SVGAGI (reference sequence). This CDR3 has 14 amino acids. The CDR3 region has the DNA TGTGCCAGCAGTTTCTCCCTCGGGGGTTCGGGCTACACCTTC. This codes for CASSFSLGGSGYTF.

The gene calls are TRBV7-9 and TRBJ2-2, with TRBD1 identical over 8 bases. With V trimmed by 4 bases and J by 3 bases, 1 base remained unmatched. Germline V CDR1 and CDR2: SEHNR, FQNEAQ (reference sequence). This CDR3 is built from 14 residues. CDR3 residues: CASSSQGDTGELFF. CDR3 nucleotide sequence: TGTGCCAGCAGCTCACAGGGGGACACCGGGGAGCTGTTTTTT. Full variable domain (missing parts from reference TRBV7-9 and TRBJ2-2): DTGVSQNPRHKITKRGQNVTFRCDPISEHNRLYWYRQTLGQGPEFLTYFQNEAQLEKSRLLSDRFSAERPKGSFSTLEIQRTEQGDSAMYLCASSSQGDTGELFFGEGSRLTVL.

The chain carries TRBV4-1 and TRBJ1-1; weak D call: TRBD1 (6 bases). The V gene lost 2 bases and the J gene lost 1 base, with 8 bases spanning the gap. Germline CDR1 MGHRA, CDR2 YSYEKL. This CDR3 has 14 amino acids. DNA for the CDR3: TGCGCCAGCAGCCAAACAGGGCCGAACACTGAAGCTTTCTTT. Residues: CASSQTGPNTEAFF.

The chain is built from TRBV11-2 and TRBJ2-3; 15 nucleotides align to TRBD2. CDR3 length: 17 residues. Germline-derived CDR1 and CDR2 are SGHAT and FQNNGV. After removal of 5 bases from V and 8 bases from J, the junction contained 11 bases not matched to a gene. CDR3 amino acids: CASSQRTSGGDRGTQYF. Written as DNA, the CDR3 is TGTGCCAGCAGCCAGAGGACTAGCGGGGGGGATAGGGGTACGCAGTATTTT.

This CDR3 is CASSEGGTGTFYEQYF. The CDR3, as DNA: TGTGCCAGCAGTGAGGGGGGAACAGGAACCTTCTACGAGCAGTACTTC. The chain combines TRBV25-1 with TRBJ2-7; possible D gene TRBD2, 6 bases. Germline-derived CDR1 and CDR2 are MGHDK and SYGVNS. There are 16 residues in the CDR3. Trimming stripped 3 bases from V and 3 bases from J, with 18 bases between.

CDR3 region: CASSLQGPAADTQYF. The CDR3 nucleotides are TGTGCCAGCAGTTTACAGGGGCCGGCTGCAGATACGCAGTATTTT. The chain links TRBV6-5 to TRBJ2-3; 7 bases agree with TRBD1. Losses at the gene ends were 4 bases for V and 4 bases for J; bases not matched to a gene: 8. Germline V CDR1 and CDR2: MNHEY, SVGAGI. The CDR3 runs 15 residues.

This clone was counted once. The CDR3 DNA is TGTGCCAGCAGCTATGGACAGGGGGGAGGCTACGAGCAGTACTTC. It encodes CASSYGQGGGYEQYF. The V and J genes are TRBV11-3 and TRBJ2-7; 10 bases agree with TRBD1. In germline, CDR1 is SGHNT, CDR2 YENEEA. With V trimmed by 4 bases and J by 3 bases, 6 bases remained unmatched. CDR3 length: 15 amino acids. The whole variable domain, filled in from reference TRBV11-3 and TRBJ2-7, reads EAGVVQSPRYKIIEKKQPVAFWCNPISGHNTLYWYLQNLGQGPELLIRYENEEAVDDSQLPKDRFSAERLKGVDSTLKIQPAELGDSAVYLCASSYGQGGGYEQYFGPGTRLTVT.

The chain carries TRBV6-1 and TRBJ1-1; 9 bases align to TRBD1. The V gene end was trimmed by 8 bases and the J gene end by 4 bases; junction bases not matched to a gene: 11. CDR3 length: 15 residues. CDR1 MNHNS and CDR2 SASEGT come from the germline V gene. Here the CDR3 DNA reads TGTGCCAGCTCCCGCTCCGGGACAGGGACCACTGAAGCTTTCTTT. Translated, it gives CASSRSGTGTTEAFF.

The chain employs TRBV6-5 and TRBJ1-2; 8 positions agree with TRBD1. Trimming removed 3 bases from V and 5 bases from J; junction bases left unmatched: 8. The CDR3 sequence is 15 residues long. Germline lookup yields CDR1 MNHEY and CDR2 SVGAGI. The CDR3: CASSYLRDRIYGYTF. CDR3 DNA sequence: TGTGCCAGCAGTTATTTACGGGACAGGATTTATGGCTACACCTTC.

The CDR3 coding sequence is TGTGCCAGCAGGAGGGAGGGTAGCCACGAGCAGTACTTC. This encodes CASRREGSHEQYF. The chain uses TRBV7-9 and TRBJ2-7, with TRBD2 matching 7 bases. The V segment lost 6 bases and the J segment 5 bases; nucleotides outside the gene matches: 7. This CDR3 is built from 13 residues. CDR1 is SEHNR and CDR2 is FQNEAQ in the germline V gene (reference sequence).

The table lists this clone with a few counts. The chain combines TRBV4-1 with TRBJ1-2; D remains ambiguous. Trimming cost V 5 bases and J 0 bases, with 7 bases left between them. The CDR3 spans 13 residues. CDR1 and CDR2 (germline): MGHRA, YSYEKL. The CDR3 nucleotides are TGCGCCAGCAGCGTTCAATCTAACTATGGCTACACCTTC. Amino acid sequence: CASSVQSNYGYTF.

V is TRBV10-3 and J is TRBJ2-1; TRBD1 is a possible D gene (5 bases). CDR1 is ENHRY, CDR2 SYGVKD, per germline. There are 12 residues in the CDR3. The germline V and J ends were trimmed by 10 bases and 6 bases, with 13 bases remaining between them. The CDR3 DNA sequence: TGTGCCACCTCAGGGTCGGGCAATGAGCAGTTCTTC. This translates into CATSGSGNEQFF.

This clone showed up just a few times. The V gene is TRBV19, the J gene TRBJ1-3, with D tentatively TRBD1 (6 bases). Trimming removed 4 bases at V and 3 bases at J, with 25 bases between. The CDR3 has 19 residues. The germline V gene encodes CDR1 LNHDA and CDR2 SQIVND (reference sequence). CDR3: CASSTRQDRVSNLGNTIYF. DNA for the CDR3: TGTGCCAGTAGTACCCGACAGGATCGAGTGTCGAACCTTGGAAACACCATATATTTT.

CDR3 sequence (DNA): TGTGCCAGTAGTTTGGACACTCTGAACACTGAAGCTTTCTTT. Its translation: CASSLDTLNTEAFF. The chain carries TRBV19 and TRBJ1-1; a weak D match, TRBD1 (5 bases). V was shortened by 5 bases and J by 0 bases, with 10 bases between the two germline ends. Germline V gives CDR1 LNHDA, CDR2 SQIVND (reference sequence). CDR3 length: 14 residues.

CDR3 nucleotides: TGTGCCAGCAGCGAGGGGAGGCAAAACATTCAGTACTTC. As protein: CASSEGRQNIQYF. The V and J genes are TRBV7-8 and TRBJ2-4; D possibly corresponds to TRBD2 (6 bases). Germline CDR1 and CDR2: SGHVS and FQNEAQ. The CDR3 runs 13 residues. Trimming left V 5 bases short and J 5 bases short, with 10 bases between.

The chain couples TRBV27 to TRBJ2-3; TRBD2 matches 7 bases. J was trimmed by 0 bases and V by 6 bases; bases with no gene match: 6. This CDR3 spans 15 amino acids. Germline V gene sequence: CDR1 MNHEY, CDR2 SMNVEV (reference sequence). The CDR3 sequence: CASSRTSVSTDTQYF. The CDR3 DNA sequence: TGTGCCAGCAGCCGAACTAGCGTAAGCACAGATACGCAGTATTTT.